This is a list of T cell receptor beta chains from one sample in a study of blood T cells in healthy people across ages. Via MiXCR, TCRdb re-called the 5' RACE reads, giving one row per CDR3 protein. The data contain 1.5 million to 2 million distinct CDR3 sequences, about 49% of them seen just once; the ten biggest clones take up approximately 2.1%. Sequencing used blood. Receptors originate from a middle-aged woman in good health. The CDR3 runs from the conserved cysteine through the conserved F or W. D genes are given only for firm matches. Not every row has a clone size; where given, it reads once, few, many or a size class.

V gene	J gene	clone size	D gene	CDR3 DNA	CDR3 protein
TRBV28	TRBJ1-1	.	TRBD1	TGTGCCAGCAGTCCCTACAGTACGCCCGGGACAGGGGCTCCAATGAACACTGAAGCTTTCTTT	CASSPYSTPGTGAPMNTEAFF
TRBV7-2	TRBJ2-7	.	TRBD2	TGTGCCAGCAGCTTAGAGGGACTAGCGGGGACCTACGAGCAGTACTTC	CASSLEGLAGTYEQYF
TRBV5-1	TRBJ2-4	.	.	TGCGCCAGCAGCTCGGTTGGGGAGTACGGCAAAAACATTCAGTACTTC	CASSSVGEYGKNIQYF
TRBV2	TRBJ2-3	.	TRBD2	TGTGCCAGCAATCCAAAAGCGGGGGGGCTTTCCGGAGATACGCAGTATTTT	CASNPKAGGLSGDTQYF
TRBV27	TRBJ2-5	.	.	TGTGCCAGCAGTTTATCTCTAGACTGGATTCTCCAGACCCAGTACTTC	CASSLSLDWILQTQYF
TRBV12-3/TRBV12-4	TRBJ1-1	.	.	TGTGCCAGCCTAACTCTCACTGAAGCTTTCTTT	CASLTLTEAFF
TRBV15	TRBJ1-1	.	.	TGTGCCACCAGCAGAGACAGTCCTGTAGCTTTCTTT	CATSRDSPVAFF
TRBV5-1	TRBJ2-6	.	.	TGCGCCAGCAGCAATACAGGGAAACCTGGGGCCAACGTCCTGACTTTC	CASSNTGKPGANVLTF
TRBV12-3/TRBV12-4	TRBJ2-2	.	.	TGTGCCAGCAAGGCGAGCAGGGCTGGTGGCGGGGAGCTGTTTTTT	CASKASRAGGGELFF
TRBV18	TRBJ1-1	.	.	TGTGCCAGCTCACCAAGGACAGACCCCGGGGGCACTGAAGCTTTCTTT	CASSPRTDPGGTEAFF
TRBV7-8	TRBJ2-5	.	TRBD1	TGTGCCAGCAGCGGACACCGGGACAGGGGAAACAATGAGCAGTACTTC	CASSGHRDRGNNEQYF
TRBV27	TRBJ2-3	few	.	TGTGCCAGCAGTTTTGAGGATACGACAGATACGCAGTATTTT	CASSFEDTTDTQYF
TRBV24-1	TRBJ1-4	.	.	TGTGCCACCAGTGATTCCCATCGTGAAAAACTGTTTTTT	CATSDSHREKLFF
TRBV6-1	TRBJ2-3	.	.	TGTGCCAGCGCCCGGGACGTTCGGTTTACGGATACGCAGTATTTT	CASARDVRFTDTQYF
TRBV7-3	TRBJ2-3	.	.	TGTGCCAGCAGCTTACAGTTAGCATTCGGCACAGATACGCAGTATTTT	CASSLQLAFGTDTQYF
TRBV7-2	TRBJ2-6	.	.	TGTGCCAGCAGCTTCGAAGGGGGACACGGCGGGGCCAACGTCCTGACTTTC	CASSFEGGHGGANVLTF
TRBV6-5	TRBJ2-5	.	.	TGTGCCAGCAGTTACGAGGTCGCAGGGGTTTTTGAGACCCAGTACTTC	CASSYEVAGVFETQYF
TRBV4-3	TRBJ1-2	.	.	TGCGCCAGCAGCCAAGTGACAGCGGGCGACTATGGCTACACCTTC	CASSQVTAGDYGYTF
TRBV27	TRBJ2-1	few	.	TGTGCCAGCAGAACTAGGCCTTCGACGGGGAAGATGGCAGGGGAGCAGTTCTTC	CASRTRPSTGKMAGEQFF
TRBV6-2/TRBV6-3	TRBJ2-1	.	TRBD2	TGTGCCAGCAGCACAAACCTAGCGGGGGGGCTTTTAAGGGACAATGAGCAGTTCTTC	CASSTNLAGGLLRDNEQFF
TRBV28	TRBJ2-7	few	.	TGTGCCAGCAGTTTAATGAGCTCCTACGAGCAGTACTTC	CASSLMSSYEQYF
TRBV20-1	TRBJ1-6	.	.	TGCAGTGCTAGACACGTCAATTCAGGGTTATGGCCACCCCTCCACTTT	CSARHVNSGLWPPLHF
TRBV7-2	TRBJ2-3	.	TRBD2	TGTGCCAGCAGCTCGGGACTAGTGGGGGTCGAGGATACGCAGTATTTT	CASSSGLVGVEDTQYF
TRBV25-1	TRBJ1-2	.	.	TGTGCCAGCAGTGAATGGGGCGGTTGGAGCTACACCTTC	CASSEWGGWSYTF
TRBV3-1	TRBJ1-1	.	TRBD1	TGTGCCAGCAGCCAACCAACTGCTTCCTGGGGGGCTCATCCCAGGGGGCTAGGCACTGAAGCTTTCTTT	CASSQPTASWGAHPRGLGTEAFF
TRBV14	TRBJ2-5	.	TRBD1	TGTGCCAGCAGCCGAGGGACAGGGGGCGAGGAGACCCAGTACTTC	CASSRGTGGEETQYF
TRBV4-3	TRBJ1-2	.	.	TGCGCCAGCAGCCAAGTTGGCAGGGATTGCTATGGCTACACCTTC	CASSQVGRDCYGYTF
TRBV12-5	TRBJ1-6	.	.	TGTGCTAGTGGTTCCTTGAGCTCCTATAATTCACCCCTCCACTTT	CASGSLSSYNSPLHF
TRBV7-9	TRBJ1-2	.	TRBD1	TGTGCCAGCAGCTTAGCCCGGGACAGCGAGGGAGGCTACACCTTC	CASSLARDSEGGYTF
TRBV7-2	TRBJ2-5	once	TRBD2	TGTGCCAGCAGCTTAGCGCATGCCAGCGGGGGACAAGAGACCCAGTACTTC	CASSLAHASGGQETQYF
TRBV4-3	TRBJ2-4	.	.	TGCGCCAGCAGCCAAGATGCGGAGGGGTGGGACATTCAGTACTTC	CASSQDAEGWDIQYF
TRBV29-1	TRBJ1-6	.	.	TGCCGACCAGGGTATGGGTCACCCCTCCACTTT	CRPGYGSPLHF
TRBV4-2	TRBJ2-3	.	.	TGTGCCAGCAGCCAAGCACCCGATCCCGGGAATACGCAGTATTTT	CASSQAPDPGNTQYF
TRBV20-1	TRBJ2-4	few	TRBD2	TGCAGTGCCCATCTAGCGGGGGCAGGGAACATTCAGTACTTC	CSAHLAGAGNIQYF
TRBV7-2	TRBJ2-2	.	.	TGTGCCAGCAGCTTCTACAGGGTAAACACCGGGGAGCTGTTTTTT	CASSFYRVNTGELFF
TRBV6-9	TRBJ2-3	once	TRBD2	TGTGCCAGCAGTTCATGGAGGAAGCTAGCGGGGTACACAGATACGCAGTATTTT	CASSSWRKLAGYTDTQYF
TRBV11-2	TRBJ2-1	.	.	TGTGCCAGCAGCTTGAGTTGGAGGAACAATGAGCAGTTCTTC	CASSLSWRNNEQFF
TRBV6-5	TRBJ2-3	once	.	TGTGCCAGCAGTCCTGGGCCGGATACCCACACAGATACGCAGTATTTT	CASSPGPDTHTDTQYF
TRBV4-3	TRBJ1-6	.	.	TGCGCCAGCAGCCAAATCGAGTATAATTCACCCCTCCACTTT	CASSQIEYNSPLHF